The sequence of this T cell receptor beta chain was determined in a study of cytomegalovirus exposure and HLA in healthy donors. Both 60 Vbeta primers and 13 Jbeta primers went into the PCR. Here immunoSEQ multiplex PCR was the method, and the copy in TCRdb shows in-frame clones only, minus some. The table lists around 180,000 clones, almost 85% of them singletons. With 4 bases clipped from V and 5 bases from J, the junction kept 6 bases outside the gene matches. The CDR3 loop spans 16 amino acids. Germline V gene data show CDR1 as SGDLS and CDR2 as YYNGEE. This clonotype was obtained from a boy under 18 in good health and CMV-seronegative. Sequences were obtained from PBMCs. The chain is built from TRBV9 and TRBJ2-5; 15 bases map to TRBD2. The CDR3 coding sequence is TGTGCCAGCAGCTACGGACTAGCGGGGGGGGAGGAGACCCAGTACTTC. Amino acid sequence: CASSYGLAGGEETQYF.